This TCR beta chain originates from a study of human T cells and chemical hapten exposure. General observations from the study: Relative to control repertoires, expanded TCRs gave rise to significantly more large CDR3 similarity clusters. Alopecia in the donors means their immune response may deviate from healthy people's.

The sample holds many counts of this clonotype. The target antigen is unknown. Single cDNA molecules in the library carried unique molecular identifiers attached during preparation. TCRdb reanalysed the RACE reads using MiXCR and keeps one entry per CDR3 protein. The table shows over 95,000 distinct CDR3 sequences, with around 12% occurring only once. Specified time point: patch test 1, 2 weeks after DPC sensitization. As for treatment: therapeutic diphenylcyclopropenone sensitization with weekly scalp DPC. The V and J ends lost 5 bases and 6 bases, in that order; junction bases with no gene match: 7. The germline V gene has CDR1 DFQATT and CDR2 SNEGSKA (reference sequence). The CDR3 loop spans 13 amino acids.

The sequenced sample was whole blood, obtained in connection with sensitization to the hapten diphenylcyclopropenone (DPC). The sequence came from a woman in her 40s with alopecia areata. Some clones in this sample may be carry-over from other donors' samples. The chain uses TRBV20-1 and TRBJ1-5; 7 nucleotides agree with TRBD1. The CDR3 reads CSAHRGFGQPQHF. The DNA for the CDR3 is TGCAGTGCTCACAGGGGTTTCGGTCAGCCCCAGCATTTT.